This T cell receptor beta chain was sequenced for a study of CD8+CD57+ T cells in acquired aplastic anemia. The overall study: On average, sorted CD4+ and CD8+ cells gave 2.5 to 4 ug of DNA.

There are a few counts of this clonotype. Genomic DNA constituted the template upon which TCR beta VDJ and CDR3 profiling was performed. TCRdb ran MiXCR on the reads and lists one entry per CDR3 protein. This table holds 310,000 or so distinct CDR3 sequences, under 60% found once. The CDR3 has 15 residues. Germline loops: CDR1 DFQATT, CDR2 SNEGSKA (reference sequence). V lost 0 bases to trimming and J lost 2 bases, with 14 bases between them. Selection for sequencing was limited to patients who had shown CD8+CD57+ cell expansion by flow cytometry. The sequencing sample was made of sorted CD4+, CD8+, or CD8+CD57+ T cells (not recorded which) from PBMCs. This chain joins TRBV20-1 and TRBJ2-7; D is perhaps TRBD1 or TRBD2 (6 bases each). The origin of this receptor is a human donor with aplastic anemia. The CDR3 nucleotides read TGCAGTGCTAGAGATCCCACGGGGGCAACCTACGAGCAGTACTTC. Protein: CSARDPTGATYEQYF.